Listed below are T cell receptor beta chains from one sample, sequenced in a study of Ad26.COV2.S vaccination and SARS-CoV-2 variants. TCRdb keeps only in-frame clones here, not all; method: immunoSEQ multiplex PCR. The table lists 250,000 or so clones, 70% to 90% of them singletons, with less than 3% in the top ten. The sequences come from peripheral blood, collected in a trial of Ad26.COV2.S vaccine versus placebo. The receptors shown here come from a person aged 18 to 59 who received the Ad26.COV2.S COVID-19 vaccine or a placebo. The CDR3 runs from the conserved cysteine through the conserved F or W. D genes are given only for firm matches. Part of the rows lack a size; the others show once, few, many or a class for expanded clones.

cdr3_aa,cdr3_nt,j_call,clone_size,v_call,d_call
CATRDSHNQPQHF,TGTGCCACCAGGGACAGTCACAATCAGCCCCAGCATTTT,TRBJ1-5,once,TRBV19,TRBD1
CASSTRARGTEAFF,TGTGCCAGCAGCACACGGGCCAGGGGGACTGAAGCTTTCTTT,TRBJ1-1,.,TRBV13,TRBD1
CSASLRGGRNEQFF,TGCAGTGCTAGTCTCCGGGGGGGCCGTAACGAGCAGTTCTTC,TRBJ2-1,.,TRBV20-1,TRBD2
CASSLGGMNTEAFF,TGTGCCAGCAGCTTAGGAGGGATGAACACTGAAGCTTTCTTT,TRBJ1-1,.,TRBV7-9,.
CASTETGTGELFF,TGTGCCAGCACCGAAACAGGGACCGGGGAGCTGTTTTTT,TRBJ2-2,.,TRBV7-9,.
CASSLLGRGTEAFF,TGCGCCAGCAGCTTGTTGGGTAGGGGCACTGAAGCTTTCTTT,TRBJ1-1,.,TRBV5-1,.
CASTPRGDGSSYEQYF,TGTGCCAGCACCCCCAGAGGGGACGGAAGCTCCTACGAGCAGTACTTC,TRBJ2-7,.,TRBV7-8,.
CASSQDPRAVYYGYTF,TGTGCCAGCAGCCAAGATCCCCGGGCAGTTTACTATGGCTACACCTTC,TRBJ1-2,.,TRBV3-1/TRBV3-2,.
CASSLTRGMESPLHF,TGTGCCAGCAGTCTCACCAGGGGTATGGAATCACCCCTCCACTTT,TRBJ1-6,.,TRBV6-6,.
CASSLSTRYNQPQHF,TGTGCCAGCAGCTTGAGTACAAGGTACAATCAGCCCCAGCATTTT,TRBJ1-5,.,TRBV7-2,.
CASSSGLAGGHHEQFF,TGTGCCAGTAGTAGCGGACTAGCGGGAGGGCATCACGAGCAGTTCTTC,TRBJ2-1,once,TRBV19,TRBD2
CASTNVNTDTQYF,TGTGCCAGCACCAACGTTAACACAGATACGCAGTATTTT,TRBJ2-3,.,TRBV5-6,.
CASRGRTSSIGELFF,TGTGCCAGCAGGGGAAGGACTAGCTCGATCGGGGAGCTGTTTTTT,TRBJ2-2,.,TRBV27,TRBD2
CASSTGVSGYTF,TGTGCCAGTAGTACCGGCGTCTCGGGCTACACCTTC,TRBJ1-2,.,TRBV19,.
CASSIGQYTEAFF,TGCGCCAGCAGCATAGGACAGTACACTGAAGCTTTCTTT,TRBJ1-1,.,TRBV5-1,.
CASSEVPEYGYTF,TGTGCCAGCAGTGAAGTACCCGAGTATGGCTACACCTTC,TRBJ1-2,.,TRBV6-1,.
CAYTTRGLPGTEAFF,TGTGCCTACACAACCAGGGGGCTCCCGGGAACTGAAGCTTTCTTT,TRBJ1-1,.,TRBV30,TRBD1
CASSPRQGSYEQYF,TGTGCCAGTAGTCCCCGACAGGGCTCCTACGAGCAGTACTTC,TRBJ2-7,.,TRBV19,TRBD1
CASSPGGTSGANVLTF,TGTGCCAGCAGCCCCGGGGGGACCTCTGGGGCCAACGTCCTGACTTTC,TRBJ2-6,once,TRBV9,TRBD2
CASSQVGGINTDTQYF,TGCGCCAGCAGCCAAGTCGGGGGGATAAACACAGATACGCAGTATTTT,TRBJ2-3,.,TRBV4-3,TRBD2
CSVIRDRANYEQYF,TGCAGCGTTATCCGGGACAGGGCGAATTACGAGCAGTACTTC,TRBJ2-7,.,TRBV29-1,TRBD1
CSASGVYGYTF,TGCAGTGCTAGTGGCGTCTATGGCTACACCTTC,TRBJ1-2,.,TRBV20-1,.
CAISENDSGPRGYEQYF,TGTGCCATCAGTGAGAATGATTCGGGCCCCAGGGGATACGAGCAGTACTTC,TRBJ2-7,few,TRBV10-3,.
CASSYAGLVSDTQYF,TGTGCCAGCAGTTATGCGGGACTAGTATCAGATACGCAGTATTTT,TRBJ2-3,.,TRBV27,TRBD2
CASSYNPRIAGPSYNEQFF,TGTGCCAGCAGTTACAACCCCCGGATAGCGGGTCCCTCCTACAATGAGCAGTTCTTC,TRBJ2-1,once,TRBV6-2/TRBV6-3,TRBD2
CASSVGIGNSGNTIYF,TGTGCCAGCAGCGTAGGAATCGGCAACTCTGGAAACACCATATATTTT,TRBJ1-3,.,TRBV9,.
CAISDSARQNTEAFF,TGTGCCATCAGTGATAGTGCCCGACAGAACACTGAAGCTTTCTTT,TRBJ1-1,.,TRBV10-3,.
CASRDGRAGDTQYF,TGTGCCAGCAGAGACGGCAGGGCGGGGGATACGCAGTATTTT,TRBJ2-3,.,TRBV2,.
CASSPGLYYEQYF,TGTGCCAGCTCACCAGGGTTGTATTACGAGCAGTACTTC,TRBJ2-7,few,TRBV18,.
CASSIGQMMRTDTQYF,TGTGCCAGTAGTATCGGACAGATGATGCGCACAGATACGCAGTATTTT,TRBJ2-3,once,TRBV19,.
CASRTQGRTEQYF,TGTGCCAGCAGAACACAGGGCCGTACCGAGCAGTACTTC,TRBJ2-7,.,TRBV27,.
CASSRTGRDGYTF,TGCGCCAGCAGTCGGACAGGGCGTGATGGCTACACCTTC,TRBJ1-2,.,TRBV10-1,TRBD1
CASVGLAGSYNEQFF,TGCGCCAGCGTCGGTCTAGCGGGTTCCTACAATGAGCAGTTCTTC,TRBJ2-1,.,TRBV5-1,TRBD2
CASSPQPSTGKADTQYF,TGTGCCAGCAGCCCTCAGCCGTCGACAGGGAAGGCAGATACGCAGTATTTT,TRBJ2-3,.,TRBV9,TRBD1
CASSMSGASYNEQFF,TGTGCCAGCAGCATGAGCGGGGCCTCCTACAATGAGCAGTTCTTC,TRBJ2-1,few,TRBV11-3,TRBD2
CASIGGGTEAFF,TGTGCCAGCATAGGGGGAGGAACTGAAGCTTTCTTT,TRBJ1-1,.,TRBV2,.
CASSLVDSDFYGYTF,TGTGCCAGCAGCTTGGTCGACAGCGACTTCTATGGCTACACCTTC,TRBJ1-2,few,TRBV5-4,.
CASSPHLSGEATQYF,TGTGCCAGCAGCCCCCATCTTAGCGGGGAAGCTACGCAGTATTTT,TRBJ2-3,.,TRBV9,TRBD2
CAWSRTGPEHYGYTF,TGTGCCTGGAGTAGGACAGGTCCGGAGCACTATGGCTACACCTTC,TRBJ1-2,.,TRBV30,TRBD1
CASSDSTGGGPAEAFF,TGTGCCAGCAGTGACTCGACAGGAGGGGGCCCGGCTGAAGCTTTCTTT,TRBJ1-1,few,TRBV6-4,TRBD1
CASSVEVGSSSWDTQYF,TGTGCCAGCAGCGTAGAGGTCGGGAGTTCATCGTGGGATACGCAGTATTTT,TRBJ2-3,.,TRBV9,.
CASSLKTGDWGLEAFF,TGTGCCAGCAGCTTAAAAACAGGGGATTGGGGATTGGAAGCTTTCTTT,TRBJ1-1,.,TRBV11-2,TRBD1
CASSPGTSGPTGELFF,TGTGCCAGCAGCCCGGGGACTAGCGGACCCACCGGGGAGCTGTTTTTT,TRBJ2-2,.,TRBV11-3,TRBD2
CASSLELAGKKTQYF,TGTGCCAGCAGCTTAGAACTAGCGGGAAAGAAGACCCAGTACTTC,TRBJ2-5,.,TRBV11-2,TRBD2
CAWSVQTATEAFF,TGTGCCTGGAGTGTCCAGACGGCCACTGAAGCTTTCTTT,TRBJ1-1,.,TRBV30,.
CASSQGQGAGEKLFF,TGCGCCAGCAGCCAGGGACAGGGGGCCGGTGAAAAACTGTTTTTT,TRBJ1-4,.,TRBV4-3,TRBD1
CASSPRGGAWDTQYF,TGTGCCAGCAGCCCTCGGGGGGGGGCATGGGATACGCAGTATTTT,TRBJ2-3,.,TRBV3-1/TRBV3-2,TRBD2
CASSPGQGGYGYTF,TGTGCCAGCAGCCCGGGACAGGGGGGATATGGCTACACCTTC,TRBJ1-2,.,TRBV13,TRBD1
CASSVVGDRINEQFF,TGTGCCAGCAGCGTAGTGGGGGACAGGATTAATGAGCAGTTCTTC,TRBJ2-1,.,TRBV9,TRBD1
CASMTSASVETQYF,TGTGCCAGCATGACATCCGCCTCAGTAGAGACCCAGTACTTC,TRBJ2-5,.,TRBV6-5,.
CAWSQQGAGEQFF,TGTGCCTGGAGTCAACAGGGGGCAGGTGAGCAGTTCTTC,TRBJ2-1,.,TRBV30,TRBD1